This TCR beta chain stems from a study of T cells in Graves' hyperthyroidism and ophthalmopathy. TCR beta CDR3 sequences were amplified from RNA transcripts. When the TCR CDR3 underwent first-round RT-PCR, the HTBI primer set was used. TCRdb re-analysed the multiplex PCR reads in MiXCR, keeping a single row per CDR3 protein. The sample lists about 590,000 distinct CDR3 sequences; about a sixth were seen once. V lost 1 base and J lost 6, with 14 bases in between. The CDR3 length is 15 residues. From germline, CDR1 is LGHNA and CDR2 YSLEER. This sample holds PBMCs from roughly 10 ml fresh peripheral blood.

The sample consisted of blood. J is TRBJ2-3 and V is TRBV4-3, with D uncertain. This TCR derives from a woman in her 30s with Graves' hyperthyroidism. CDR3 in amino acids: CASSQGPEATDTQYF. CDR3 bases: TGCGCCAGCAGCCAAGGCCCCGAGGCTACCGATACGCAGTATTTT.